This T cell receptor beta chain was retrieved from a study of T cell repertoires and HLA-DP antigens. Turning to this clone: The antigen remains undetermined.

This CDR3 contains 16 residues. V was shortened by 0 bases and J by 0 bases, with 10 bases between the two germline ends. Germline CDR1 LGHNA, CDR2 YSLEER. Primers targeted 54 TRBV and 13 TRBJ segments. The method was immunoSEQ multiplex PCR; TCRdb's version includes in-frame clones alone and lacks a portion of them. Among about 73,000 clones listed, around four fifths were seen once. This TCR derives from a man between 60 and 75 years old in good health and CMV-seronegative. The sample taken for sequencing was CD4+ T cells from PBMCs. The chain has TRBV4-3 and TRBJ2-3; maybe TRBD2 (6 bases). CDR3 amino acids: CASSQDPSVSTDTQYF. As DNA, the CDR3 is TGCGCCAGCAGCCAAGACCCTAGCGTTAGCACAGATACGCAGTATTTT.